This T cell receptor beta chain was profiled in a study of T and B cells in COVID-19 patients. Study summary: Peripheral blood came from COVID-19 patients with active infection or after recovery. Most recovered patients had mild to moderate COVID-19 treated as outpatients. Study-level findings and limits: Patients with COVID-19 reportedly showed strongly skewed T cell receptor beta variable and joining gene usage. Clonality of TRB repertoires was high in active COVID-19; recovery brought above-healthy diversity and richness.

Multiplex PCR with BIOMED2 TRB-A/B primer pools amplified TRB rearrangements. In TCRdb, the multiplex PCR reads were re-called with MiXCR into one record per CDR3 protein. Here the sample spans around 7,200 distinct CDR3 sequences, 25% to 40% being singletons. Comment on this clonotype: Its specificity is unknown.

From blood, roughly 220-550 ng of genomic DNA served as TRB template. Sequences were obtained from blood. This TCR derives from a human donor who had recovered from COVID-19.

DNA for the CDR3: TGCGCCAGCAGCCCGTACAGCGGGAGCGCCTACAATGAGCAGTTCTTC. Translating gives CASSPYSGSAYNEQFF. V usage is TRBV5-1 and J usage is TRBJ2-1, with 8 bases identical to TRBD2. This CDR3 spans 16 amino acids. In germline, CDR1 is SGHRS, CDR2 YFSETQ. V lost 4 bases, J lost 2 bases, and 8 bases stayed unmatched.